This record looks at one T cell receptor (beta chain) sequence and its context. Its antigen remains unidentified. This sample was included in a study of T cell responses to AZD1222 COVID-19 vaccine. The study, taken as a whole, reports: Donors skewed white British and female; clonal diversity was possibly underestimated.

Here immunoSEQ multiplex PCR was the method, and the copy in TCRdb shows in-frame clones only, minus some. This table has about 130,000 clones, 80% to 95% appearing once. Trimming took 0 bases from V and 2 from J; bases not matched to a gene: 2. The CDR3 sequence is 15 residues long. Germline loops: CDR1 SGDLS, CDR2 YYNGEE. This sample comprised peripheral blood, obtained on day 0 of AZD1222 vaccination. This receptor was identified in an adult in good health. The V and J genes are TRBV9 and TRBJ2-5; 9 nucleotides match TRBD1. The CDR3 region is CASSVAGTGQETQYF. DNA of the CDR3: TGTGCCAGCAGCGTAGCCGGGACAGGGCAAGAGACCCAGTACTTC.